These 18 T cell receptor beta chains were sequenced from one sample in a study of radiotherapy plus CTLA-4 blockade in lung cancer (dated by TCRdb to the late 2010s). To prepare the library, the immunoSEQ multiplex PCR assay was applied. In its TCRdb copy, this immuneACCESS table keeps in-frame sequences only and misses some clones. Where compared with another copy, unresolved V genes explain less than half of these, and the others have no known cause. This sample holds fewer than 40,000 clones; more than 70% were observed only once. 23% of the sample is taken by the ten largest. The sequenced sample was peripheral blood, obtained from a patient treated with radiotherapy plus ipilimumab. These receptors all stem from a human donor with non-small cell lung cancer that progressed on radiotherapy plus ipilimumab.

This clone occurred once. J is TRBJ2-3 and V is TRBV7-3, with 7 bases lining up with TRBD1. Germline trimming cut 3 bases from V and 5 bases from J; bases unmatched to any gene: 8. Germline CDR1 and CDR2: SGHTA and FQGTGA. This CDR3 spans 15 amino acids. The DNA for the CDR3 is TGTGCCAGCAGCTTCGCAGGGGGAAGGGAAGATACGCAGTATTTT. It codes for CASSFAGGREDTQYF. The full variable domain, its missing parts supplied by reference TRBV7-3 and TRBJ2-3, is GAGVSQTPSNKVTEKGKYVELRCDPISGHTALYWYRQSLGQGPEFLIYFQGTGAADDSGLPNDRFFAVRPEGSVSTLKIQRTERGDSAVYLCASSFAGGREDTQYFGPGTRLTVL.

The chain recombines TRBV5-4 with TRBJ1-2; no clear D. The CDR3 length is 15 residues. The V gene's germline CDR1 is SGHNT and CDR2 YYREEE (reference sequence). The germline V and J ends were trimmed by 6 bases and 4 bases, with 19 bases remaining between them. The CDR3 loop reads CASTKNAAGSYGYTF. The DNA for the CDR3 is TGTGCCAGCACCAAAAATGCGGCGGGCAGCTATGGCTACACCTTC.

The chain combines TRBV2 with TRBJ2-5, with D possibly being TRBD1 (6 bases). The CDR3 has 13 residues. CDR1 is SNHLY and CDR2 is FYNNEI in the germline V gene. Trimming shortened V by 9 bases and J by 5 bases, and 16 bases separated the two germline ends. This chain's CDR3 is CASTKQGSETQYF. The CDR3 coding sequence is TGTGCCAGTACGAAACAGGGATCGGAGACCCAGTACTTC.

The rearrangement links TRBV19 to TRBJ1-3, with unresolved D. The CDR3 covers 16 residues. Germline CDR1 and CDR2: LNHDA and SQIVND (reference sequence). V was clipped by 3 bases and J by 0 bases, with 12 bases between them. The CDR3 spells CASSMGPIYSGNTIYF. The CDR3 nucleotides are TGTGCCAGTAGTATGGGCCCTATATACTCTGGAAACACCATATATTTT.

The chain couples TRBV19 to TRBJ1-2; 7 nucleotides match TRBD1. The junction had 8 bases not matched to a gene; V was cut back by 3 bases and J by 4 bases. The CDR3 is made up of 15 amino acids. CDR1 is LNHDA and CDR2 is SQIVND in the germline V gene (reference sequence). This chain's CDR3 is CASSIGTAGRYGYTF. Written as DNA, the CDR3 is TGTGCCAGTAGTATCGGGACAGCAGGACGCTATGGCTACACCTTC.

Only one count was recorded for this clone. The chain joins TRBV11-1 to TRBJ2-2, with 8 bases fitting TRBD1. The germline gives CDR1 SGHAT, CDR2 FQDESV (reference sequence). This CDR3 has 15 amino acids. V was clipped by 5 bases and J by 5 bases; unmatched bases: 7. CDR3 coding DNA: TGTGCCAGCAGCCCCGGGACAGGTGGGACCGGGGAGCTGTTTTTT. Its translation is CASSPGTGGTGELFF.

V is TRBV11-2 and J is TRBJ2-5, with D possibly TRBD1 on 5 matching bases. There are 16 residues in the CDR3. V shed 4 bases and J shed 5 bases, with 20 bases lying between them. In germline, CDR1 is SGHAT, CDR2 FQNNGV. CDR3 sequence: CASSSDPAQGGETQYF. As DNA, the CDR3 is TGTGCCAGCAGCTCCGACCCGGCGCAGGGTGGGGAGACCCAGTACTTC. The full variable domain, rest sourced from reference TRBV11-2 and TRBJ2-5, is EAGVAQSPRYKIIEKRQSVAFWCNPISGHATLYWYQQILGQGPKLLIQFQNNGVVDDSQLPKDRFSAERLKGVDSTLKIQPAKLEDSAVYLCASSSDPAQGGETQYFGPGTRLLVL.

V usage is TRBV7-9 and J usage is TRBJ1-2; 9 nucleotides line up with TRBD1. CDR1 is SEHNR and CDR2 is FQNEAQ in the germline V gene (reference sequence). The ends lost 4 bases at V and 8 bases at J; junction bases unmatched: 8. The CDR3 length is 14 residues. CDR3 DNA sequence: TGTGCCAGCAGCTCAAGAACAGGGGGCGTAGGCTACACCTTC. Amino acid sequence: CASSSRTGGVGYTF.

The CDR3 reads CASRSSSGVTGELFF. CDR3 coding DNA: TGTGCCAGCAGGTCCTCCAGCGGGGTAACCGGGGAGCTGTTTTTT. The chain uses TRBV27 and TRBJ2-2; TRBD2 matches at 7 bases. The germline V gene encodes CDR1 MNHEY and CDR2 SMNVEV (reference sequence). The CDR3 has 15 amino acids. V lost 6 bases to trimming and J lost 5 bases; unmatched junction nucleotides: 9.

The chain joins TRBV4-3 to TRBJ1-1; D perhaps matches TRBD1 (5 bases). There are 15 residues in the CDR3. Between the trimmed V and J ends, which lost 0 bases and 4 bases, there was a span of 12 bases. CDR1 and CDR2 from the germline V gene are LGHNA and YSLEER. This chain's CDR3 is CASSQDWQGSTEAFF. For the CDR3, the DNA is TGCGCCAGCAGCCAAGATTGGCAGGGATCCACTGAAGCTTTCTTT.

This clone was counted only a few times. The rearrangement joins TRBV6-1 to TRBJ1-5, with 9 bases identical to TRBD1. Trimming took 6 bases from V and 2 from J; bases not matched to a gene: 5. The CDR3 is 15 amino acids. Germline V gene lookup returns CDR1 MNHNS and CDR2 SASEGT. The CDR3 DNA sequence: TGTGCCAGCAGGGGACAGGGATGGGGCAATCAGCCCCAGCATTTT. The encoded protein is CASRGQGWGNQPQHF.

The chain joins TRBV5-6 to TRBJ1-4; D gene unclear. The CDR3 is 15 amino acids. Germline values: CDR1 SGHDT, CDR2 YYEEEE. Trimming shortened V by 3 bases and J by 7 bases, and 16 bases separated the two germline ends. The CDR3 reads CASSSAGQTVEKLFF. In DNA, the CDR3 is TGTGCCAGCAGCTCTGCGGGTCAGACGGTTGAAAAACTGTTTTTT.

The DNA for the CDR3 is TGTGCCAGCAGCCCCCAAGGGACTAGCGGGGGCCACAATGAGCAGTTCTTC. It yields the protein CASSPQGTSGGHNEQFF. The V gene is TRBV7-2, the J gene TRBJ2-1; TRBD2 matches 14 bases. Trimming took 5 bases from V and 5 from J; bases not matched to a gene: 8. Germline V gene sequence: CDR1 SGHTA, CDR2 FQGNSA. The length of the CDR3 is 17 residues.

V usage is TRBV6-5 and J usage is TRBJ1-6; D is ambiguous. There are 15 residues in the CDR3. Trimming pared 7 bases from V and 0 bases from J, leaving 10 bases between. Germline CDR1 and CDR2: MNHEY and SVGAGI. The chain's CDR3 is CASTFGSSYNSPLHF. In nucleotides, the CDR3 is TGTGCCAGCACGTTCGGGAGCTCCTATAATTCACCCCTCCACTTT.

The chain has TRBV9 and TRBJ2-5; 9 bases are shared with TRBD1. The V and J ends lost 0 bases and 2 bases, in that order; junction bases with no gene match: 2. The CDR3 totals 15 residues. Germline V gene lookup returns CDR1 SGDLS and CDR2 YYNGEE. CDR3 DNA sequence: TGTGCCAGCAGCGTAGACAGGGGGCCACAAGAGACCCAGTACTTC. This translates into CASSVDRGPQETQYF.

This clone was counted a few times. This CDR3 is CASSLTQNTEAFF. CDR3 nucleotides: TGCGCCAGCAGCCTTACACAGAACACTGAAGCTTTCTTT. The chain is built from TRBV4-3 and TRBJ1-1; D call uncertain. V gave up 4 bases and J gave up 1 base, with 7 bases separating them. The CDR3 sequence is 13 residues long. Germline CDR1 reads LGHNA; CDR2 reads YSLEER.

The rearrangement links TRBV5-1 to TRBJ2-5; D perhaps matches TRBD2 (6 bases). Germline V gene lookup returns CDR1 SGHRS and CDR2 YFSETQ. The CDR3 has 14 residues. Trimming stripped 1 base from V and 1 base from J, with 8 bases between. The CDR3 DNA is TGCGCCAGCAGCTTGTCGGGACTCCAAGAGACCCAGTACTTC. It specifies CASSLSGLQETQYF.

The V and J genes are TRBV4-1 and TRBJ2-2, with TRBD1 as a possible D gene (5 bases). Trimming took off 1 base at V and 7 bases at J, with 16 bases between the two ends. The germline gives CDR1 MGHRA, CDR2 YSYEKL. The length of the CDR3 is 16 residues. The CDR3 region is CASSQVLSRVFGELFF. DNA of the CDR3: TGCGCCAGCAGCCAAGTATTGTCCAGGGTATTCGGGGAGCTGTTTTTT.